One and the same sample provided the 30 T cell receptor beta chains below, sequenced in a study of chemoradiotherapy in HPV16-positive cancers. Profiling relied on immunoSEQ multiplex PCR, and the TCRdb table lists in-frame clones only, not all of them. This repertoire shows around 2,500 clones, 80% to 90% found once; its top ten account for 6%. The source was tumor tissue, collected from a patient who underwent chemoradiotherapy. The receptor source for this set is a human donor with HPV-associated anogenital cancer.

The V call is TRBV5-4, the J call TRBJ1-2, with a weak D call TRBD1 (5 bases). The CDR3 has 14 amino acids. V was shortened by 0 bases and J by 5 bases, with 11 bases between the two germline ends. The germline gives CDR1 SGHNT, CDR2 YYREEE (reference sequence). The CDR3 coding sequence is TGTGCCAGCAGCTTGGGTCAGGGAGAATATGGCTACACCTTC. This gives the protein CASSLGQGEYGYTF.

This chain joins TRBV4-3 and TRBJ2-3; 11 bases are shared with TRBD2. There are 17 residues in the CDR3. Losses at the gene ends were 0 bases for V and 3 bases for J; bases not matched to a gene: 5. Germline assignment: CDR1 LGHNA and CDR2 YSLEER. The chain's CDR3 is CASSQDYLAGGTDTQYF. DNA for the CDR3: TGCGCCAGCAGCCAAGATTATCTAGCGGGGGGAACAGATACGCAGTATTTT.

The chain combines TRBV9 with TRBJ2-1; D is possibly TRBD1 (5 bases). The CDR3 loop spans 15 amino acids. The ends were cut back, 4 bases at V and 0 bases at J, with 11 bases in the middle. Germline lookup yields CDR1 SGDLS and CDR2 YYNGEE. CDR3 protein: CASSPQVSSYNEQFF. The CDR3 DNA reads TGTGCCAGCAGCCCACAGGTGAGCTCCTACAATGAGCAGTTCTTC.

The chain employs TRBV28 and TRBJ1-2; 8 bases line up with TRBD1. From germline, CDR1 is MDHEN and CDR2 SYDVKM. The CDR3 totals 15 residues. After removal of 2 bases from V and 2 bases from J, the junction contained 4 bases not matched to a gene. The CDR3, as DNA: TGTGCCAGCAGTTTACTCCGGACAGGGAACTATGGCTACACCTTC. Translating it yields CASSLLRTGNYGYTF.

The genes are TRBV2 and TRBJ1-2; TRBD1 agrees at 7 bases. The CDR3 is 14 residues long. The junction had 9 bases not matched to a gene; V was cut back by 6 bases and J by 5 bases. CDR1 SNHLY and CDR2 FYNNEI come from the germline V gene. The CDR3 DNA is TGTGCCAGCAGCGCGACAGGGCCTACGTATGGCTACACCTTC. Residues: CASSATGPTYGYTF. The whole variable domain, filled in from reference TRBV2 and TRBJ1-2, reads EPEVTQTPSHQVTQMGQEVILRCVPISNHLYFYWYRQILGQKVEFLVSFYNNEISEKSEIFDDQFSVERPDGSNFTLKIRSTKLEDSAMYFCASSATGPTYGYTFGSGTRLTVV.

The rearrangement joins TRBV28 to TRBJ2-7; TRBD2 matches 7 bases. The V gene's germline CDR1 is MDHEN and CDR2 SYDVKM. V lost 3 bases, J lost 4 bases, and 3 bases stayed unmatched. This CDR3 contains 13 residues. As DNA, the CDR3 is TGTGCCAGCAGTTTGGGGGGGAGGTACGAGCAGTACTTC. Protein product: CASSLGGRYEQYF.

The chain carries TRBV13 and TRBJ2-7, with D tentatively TRBD1 (6 bases). The germline V gene has CDR1 PRHDT and CDR2 FYEKMQ (reference sequence). Trimming took 7 bases from V and 7 from J, leaving 17 bases between them. This CDR3 spans 13 amino acids. For the CDR3, the DNA is TGTGCCAGCAAGGGACCGCAGGGGTATGAGCAGTACTTC. Translated, it gives CASKGPQGYEQYF.

The chain uses TRBV19 and TRBJ1-6; D call uncertain. Germline V lookup: CDR1 LNHDA, CDR2 SQIVND (reference sequence). The CDR3 runs 13 residues. V gave up 5 bases and J gave up 9 bases, with 11 bases separating them. CDR3 sequence (DNA): TGTGCCAGTAGTCTAATCACCGGTTCACCCCTCCACTTT. Translating it yields CASSLITGSPLHF.

The chain couples TRBV19 to TRBJ1-2; D might be TRBD1 (5 bases). V was shortened by 9 bases and J by 7 bases, with 24 bases between the two germline ends. Germline V gene data show CDR1 as LNHDA and CDR2 as SQIVND (reference sequence). The CDR3 sequence is 15 residues long. CDR3 sequence: CASGGAPRGLFGYTF. The CDR3 region has the DNA TGTGCCAGCGGAGGGGCCCCCCGGGGTCTATTTGGCTACACCTTC.

V usage is TRBV9 and J usage is TRBJ2-3; D not certain. Germline values: CDR1 SGDLS, CDR2 YYNGEE. V was pared by 0 bases and J by 1 base, with 6 bases between. CDR3 size: 14 residues. DNA for the CDR3: TGTGCCAGCAGCGTAGAGTTTCGCACAGATACGCAGTATTTT. It codes for CASSVEFRTDTQYF.

The chain has TRBV4-3 and TRBJ2-3; the D is unclear. Trimming shortened V by 0 bases and J by 3 bases, and 7 bases separated the two germline ends. Germline CDR1 is LGHNA and CDR2 is YSLEER. The CDR3 is made up of 14 amino acids. In nucleotides, the CDR3 is TGCGCCAGCAGCCAAGATATAGGGACAGATACGCAGTATTTT. It translates to CASSQDIGTDTQYF.

The chain combines TRBV19 with TRBJ2-7; D gene unclear. Germline CDR1 LNHDA, CDR2 SQIVND (reference sequence). V gave up 5 bases and J gave up 2 bases, with 13 bases separating them. CDR3 length: 14 residues. The chain's CDR3 is CASSPVRSTYEQYF. For the CDR3, the DNA is TGTGCCAGTAGTCCAGTAAGGTCCACCTACGAGCAGTACTTC.

The chain links TRBV28 to TRBJ2-5; possible D gene TRBD1, 5 bases. Trimming took off 0 bases at V and 7 bases at J, with 15 bases between the two ends. There are 15 residues in the CDR3. CDR1 MDHEN and CDR2 SYDVKM come from the germline V gene. The CDR3 spells CASSLWSRRAATQYF. CDR3 DNA: TGTGCCAGCAGTTTATGGTCCCGCAGGGCTGCGACCCAGTACTTC.

The count of this clone is one. The V call is TRBV6-1, the J call TRBJ2-1; a possible D gene is TRBD1 (6 bases). The CDR3 covers 15 residues. The germline gives CDR1 MNHNS, CDR2 SASEGT. Trimming pared 6 bases from V and 4 bases from J, leaving 16 bases between. CDR3 protein: CASRRQVSLYNEQFF. In DNA form, the CDR3 reads TGTGCCAGCAGACGACAGGTATCTCTTTACAATGAGCAGTTCTTC.

V is TRBV5-1 and J is TRBJ2-3; D is tentatively TRBD1 or TRBD2 (5 bases each). The CDR3 sequence is 14 residues long. Per the germline V gene, CDR1 is SGHRS and CDR2 is YFSETQ. Trimming cost V 5 bases and J 2 bases, with 12 bases left between them. The CDR3, as DNA: TGCGCCAGCAGGGGGGTTCAGAACACAGATACGCAGTATTTT. Amino acids: CASRGVQNTDTQYF. Together with reference TRBV5-1 and TRBJ2-3, the CDR3 gives the full variable domain: KAGVTQTPRYLIKTRGQQVTLSCSPISGHRSVSWYQQTPGQGLQFLFEYFSETQRNKGNFPGRFSGRQFSNSRSEMNVSTLELGDSALYLCASRGVQNTDTQYFGPGTRLTVL.

This clone was detected once. The chain employs TRBV7-8 and TRBJ1-3, with 8 bases that match TRBD1. CDR3 length: 18 amino acids. V dropped 3 bases and J dropped 0; count of bases not matched to a gene: 10. Germline-derived CDR1 and CDR2 are SGHVS and FQNEAQ. The CDR3 here is CASSLGSWTGSSGNTIYF. In nucleotides, the CDR3 is TGTGCCAGCAGCTTGGGGTCATGGACAGGGAGCTCTGGAAACACCATATATTTT.

V is TRBV27 and J is TRBJ2-7; a possible D gene is TRBD1 (5 bases). Germline lookup yields CDR1 MNHEY and CDR2 SMNVEV (reference sequence). The CDR3 length is 13 residues. Deletions cut 3 bases from V and 3 bases from J, with 9 bases between. This CDR3 is CASSLVQGYEQYF. The CDR3 DNA sequence: TGTGCCAGCAGTTTGGTGCAGGGCTACGAGCAGTACTTC.

The chain carries TRBV19 and TRBJ2-7; TRBD1 agrees at 8 bases. Germline loops: CDR1 LNHDA, CDR2 SQIVND (reference sequence). The CDR3 sequence is 12 residues long. Trimming took 6 bases from V and 6 from J; bases not matched to a gene: 4. The CDR3 bases are TGTGCCAGTAGGTTAACAGGGGGCGAGCAGTACTTC. As protein: CASRLTGGEQYF.

The rearrangement links TRBV2 to TRBJ2-7; possibly TRBD1 for D (6 bases). The germline V gene has CDR1 SNHLY and CDR2 FYNNEI. Deletions cut 7 bases from V and 3 bases from J, with 16 bases between. The CDR3 has 14 amino acids. CDR3: CASTSRTAYYEQYF. The CDR3 DNA reads TGTGCCAGCACTTCTCGGACAGCCTACTACGAGCAGTACTTC. The whole variable domain, remainder taken from reference TRBV2 and TRBJ2-7, is EPEVTQTPSHQVTQMGQEVILRCVPISNHLYFYWYRQILGQKVEFLVSFYNNEISEKSEIFDDQFSVERPDGSNFTLKIRSTKLEDSAMYFCASTSRTAYYEQYFGPGTRLTVT.

The genes are TRBV7-9 and TRBJ2-1, with D possibly matching TRBD1 (5 bases). Germline CDR1 is SEHNR and CDR2 is FQNEAQ (reference sequence). V was trimmed by 8 bases and J by 5 bases, leaving 10 bases between them. This CDR3 is 12 amino acids long. This CDR3 reads CASPSRDNEQFF. The CDR3 DNA sequence: TGTGCCAGCCCCAGCAGGGACAATGAGCAGTTCTTC.

This sequence joins TRBV28 and TRBJ2-1; 9 bases map to TRBD2. This CDR3 spans 16 amino acids. Per germline, CDR1 MDHEN and CDR2 SYDVKM. Germline trimming cut 2 bases from V and 8 bases from J; bases unmatched to any gene: 10. The CDR3 sequence: CASSLVGGGAIHEQFF. The CDR3 DNA is TGTGCCAGCAGTTTAGTAGGCGGGGGGGCAATCCATGAGCAGTTCTTC.

The chain couples TRBV25-1 to TRBJ2-1, with 15 bases that match TRBD2. V dropped 4 bases and J dropped 8; count of bases not matched to a gene: 6. From germline, CDR1 is MGHDK and CDR2 SYGVNS. This CDR3 region has 16 residues. The CDR3 here is CASSVRTSGGADEQFF. For the CDR3, the DNA is TGTGCCAGCAGTGTCCGGACTAGCGGGGGGGCCGATGAGCAGTTCTTC. Combining the CDR3 with reference TRBV25-1 and TRBJ2-1 gives the whole variable domain EADIYQTPRYLVIGTGKKITLECSQTMGHDKMYWYQQDPGMELHLIHYSYGVNSTEKGDLSSESTVSRIRTEHFPLTLESARPSHTSQYLCASSVRTSGGADEQFFGPGTRLTVL.

The chain combines TRBV19 with TRBJ1-5, with D possibly matching TRBD1 (5 bases). From germline, CDR1 is LNHDA and CDR2 SQIVND (reference sequence). V dropped 3 bases and J dropped 7 bases, with 10 bases sitting between them. CDR3 length: 13 residues. The DNA for the CDR3 is TGTGCCAGTAGTATGGTAGGGGTACAGCCCCAGCATTTT. Amino acid sequence: CASSMVGVQPQHF. Full variable domain (outside the CDR3, taken from reference TRBV19 and TRBJ1-5): DGGITQSPKYLFRKEGQNVTLSCEQNLNHDAMYWYRQDPGQGLRLIYYSQIVNDFQKGDIAEGYSVSREKKESFPLTVTSAQKNPTAFYLCASSMVGVQPQHFGDGTRLSIL.

The chain joins TRBV2 to TRBJ2-3; the match to TRBD2 covers 7 bases. CDR1 and CDR2 (germline): SNHLY, FYNNEI. V shed 7 bases, J shed 2 bases, and the junction held 12 bases outside the gene matches. The length of the CDR3 is 16 residues. CDR3 coding DNA: TGTGCCAGCACCCTGTGGGGCGGGGGAATCACAGATACGCAGTATTTT. It is translated as CASTLWGGGITDTQYF.

CDR3 DNA sequence: TGTGCCAGCAGTCCCCTGACCGGGACAGGCAACGAGCAGTACTTC. It yields the protein CASSPLTGTGNEQYF. The rearrangement uses TRBV28 and TRBJ2-7, with TRBD1 identical over 8 bases. With V trimmed by 5 bases and J by 5 bases, 11 bases remained unmatched. The CDR3 is made up of 15 amino acids. In germline, CDR1 is MDHEN, CDR2 SYDVKM.

The chain links TRBV2 to TRBJ1-2; D ambiguous. Germline CDR1 reads SNHLY; CDR2 reads FYNNEI. V lost 7 bases to trimming and J lost 5 bases, with 23 bases between them. The CDR3 is made up of 16 amino acids. In DNA form, the CDR3 reads TGTGCCAGCATTCAGGATCTCGGATCTCCTATGTATGGCTACACCTTC. Residues: CASIQDLGSPMYGYTF. Using reference TRBV2 and TRBJ1-2 for the parts outside the CDR3, the full variable domain is EPEVTQTPSHQVTQMGQEVILRCVPISNHLYFYWYRQILGQKVEFLVSFYNNEISEKSEIFDDQFSVERPDGSNFTLKIRSTKLEDSAMYFCASIQDLGSPMYGYTFGSGTRLTVV.

The V and J genes are TRBV6-4 and TRBJ1-5; tentatively, D is TRBD1 (5 bases). From germline, CDR1 is MRHNA and CDR2 SNTAGT. The CDR3 is 16 residues long. V lost 0 bases and J 1 base, leaving 10 bases between the germline ends. CDR3 sequence reads: CASSDSGGGSNQPQHF. The DNA for the CDR3 is TGTGCCAGCAGTGACTCTGGCGGGGGGAGCAATCAGCCCCAGCATTTT.

This clone was seen once. This chain links TRBV28 with TRBJ1-5, with D possibly matching TRBD1 (6 bases). Trimming left V 6 bases short and J 8 bases short, with 23 bases between. Germline V gives CDR1 MDHEN, CDR2 SYDVKM. This CDR3 region has 16 residues. Here the CDR3 DNA reads TGTGCCAGCAGAGTAGACGACAGGCCCTATTTGGAGCCCCAGCATTTT. Translation: CASRVDDRPYLEPQHF.

The gene calls are TRBV7-2 and TRBJ2-7; 8 bases are shared with TRBD1. CDR1 is SGHTA and CDR2 is FQGNSA in the germline V gene. This CDR3 region has 14 residues. V shed 4 bases, J shed 5 bases, and the junction held 7 bases outside the gene matches. This CDR3 reads CASSSTGEFHEQYF. CDR3 in DNA: TGTGCCAGCAGCTCGACAGGGGAGTTCCACGAGCAGTACTTC.

This clone appeared a single time. This sequence joins TRBV27 and TRBJ2-1; tentative D call: TRBD2 (5 bases). The V gene's germline CDR1 is MNHEY and CDR2 SMNVEV (reference sequence). The CDR3 contains 14 residues. V lost 2 bases to trimming and J lost 3 bases, with 8 bases between them. CDR3 nucleotide sequence: TGTGCCAGCAGTTTAGGCACTAGCTACAATGAGCAGTTCTTC. This encodes CASSLGTSYNEQFF.